This T cell receptor beta chain was captured in a study of blood T cell repertoires in COVID-19. Per the original methods: Nucleated cell counts were estimated from reference gene primer amplification. TCRdb keeps only in-frame clones here, not all; method: immunoSEQ multiplex PCR. V, J and clone size derive from that table, while D and trimming were established from the DNA sequence. The table has around 150,000 clones, 65% to 85% seen once. The V gene's germline CDR1 is SGHRS and CDR2 YFSETQ. V was shortened by 3 bases and J by 2 bases, with 8 bases between the two germline ends. The CDR3 is made up of 13 amino acids.

The clonotype originates from an elderly woman with acute or convalescent COVID-19. Sample: peripheral blood. The rearrangement links TRBV5-1 to TRBJ1-1; D may be TRBD1 (5 bases). The CDR3, as DNA: TGCGCCAGCAGCTGGGGGGATAACACTGAAGCTTTCTTT. Residues: CASSWGDNTEAFF.